This passage covers 15 T cell receptor beta chains from one sample sequenced in a study of cytomegalovirus exposure and HLA in healthy donors (dated by TCRdb to 2015 to 2018). Libraries were prepared through the immunoSEQ multiplex PCR assay. Held by TCRdb, this immuneACCESS table contains in-frame sequences only and omits some clones. Under half of the omission traces to an unresolved V gene where checked; the cause of the rest is unknown. The sample table records approximately 280,000 clones; 88% of these occur just once. Around 0.92% of the sample is held by the ten biggest clonotypes. Source material: PBMCs. The source is a woman in her late teens or twenties in good health and CMV-seronegative.

V gene TRBV5-1 combines with J gene TRBJ2-1, with 8 bases matching TRBD2. The V gene's germline CDR1 is SGHRS and CDR2 YFSETQ. This CDR3 is built from 16 residues. Trimming removed 3 bases from V and 5 bases from J; junction bases left unmatched: 10. The CDR3, as DNA: TGCGCCAGCAGCTCGAGAAGTATAGCGGGGAACAATGAGCAGTTCTTC. Translating it yields CASSSRSIAGNNEQFF.

This chain connects TRBV9 to TRBJ2-1; 12 bases are shared with TRBD2. J was trimmed by 7 bases and V by 5 bases; bases with no gene match: 1. CDR3 length: 13 amino acids. CDR1 and CDR2 from the germline V gene are SGDLS and YYNGEE. CDR3 amino acids: CASRTSGSNEQFF. Written as DNA, the CDR3 is TGTGCCAGCAGGACTAGCGGGAGTAATGAGCAGTTCTTC.

The chain employs TRBV4-2 and TRBJ2-7; 9 nucleotides match TRBD1. Looked up from germline, CDR1 is LGHNA and CDR2 is YNFKEQ. The V segment lost 1 base and the J segment 4 bases; nucleotides outside the gene matches: 11. CDR3 size: 17 residues. CDR3 protein: CASSQGHGGTGLYEQYF. For the CDR3, the DNA is TGTGCCAGCAGCCAAGGTCATGGAGGGACAGGGCTTTACGAGCAGTACTTC.

The chain recombines TRBV7-9 with TRBJ1-6; maybe TRBD1 (6 bases). V lost 1 base and J lost 8, with 9 bases in between. The germline gives CDR1 SEHNR, CDR2 FQNEAQ (reference sequence). The CDR3 loop spans 14 amino acids. CDR3 region: CASSLGQGYSPLHF. The DNA for the CDR3 is TGTGCCAGCAGCTTAGGTCAGGGGTATTCACCCCTCCACTTT.

This clone was recorded only once. The chain is built from TRBV4-1 and TRBJ2-6; a possible D gene is TRBD1 (6 bases). Germline CDR1 is MGHRA and CDR2 is YSYEKL. With 0 bases removed from V and 1 base from J, the gap between germline ends came to 7 bases. The CDR3 covers 16 residues. CDR3 DNA: TGCGCCAGCAGCCAAGACACAGGGTCTGGGGCCAACGTCCTGACTTTC. Translated: CASSQDTGSGANVLTF.

This chain links TRBV28 with TRBJ1-1; tentative D call: TRBD1 (5 bases). Trimming cost V 2 bases and J 11 bases, with 9 bases left between them. CDR1 is MDHEN and CDR2 is SYDVKM in the germline V gene. This CDR3 has 11 amino acids. For the CDR3, the DNA is TGTGCCAGCAGTTTAAGGGGTGGGGCTTTCTTT. It specifies CASSLRGGAFF.

This clone appeared once. The V gene is TRBV19, the J gene TRBJ2-1, with 9 bases identical to TRBD1. CDR3 size: 15 residues. V was clipped by 4 bases and J by 9 bases; unmatched bases: 10. From germline, CDR1 is LNHDA and CDR2 SQIVND (reference sequence). The CDR3 region has the DNA TGTGCCAGTAGTAAGGGACAGGGATTCTGGGGTGAGCAGTTCTTC. This encodes CASSKGQGFWGEQFF.

J is TRBJ2-5 and V is TRBV4-1; D is undetermined. The CDR3 extends over 14 amino acids. Trimming removed 1 base from V and 3 bases from J, with 9 bases in between. Germline V CDR1 and CDR2: MGHRA, YSYEKL. CDR3 residues: CASSQGSVEETQYF. In DNA form, the CDR3 reads TGCGCCAGCAGCCAAGGGTCAGTCGAAGAGACCCAGTACTTC.

The V gene is TRBV2, the J gene TRBJ1-1, with D perhaps TRBD1 (6 bases). V was shortened by 6 bases and J by 6 bases, with 14 bases between the two germline ends. This CDR3 spans 13 amino acids. Germline V gene sequence: CDR1 SNHLY, CDR2 FYNNEI. CDR3 in amino acids: CASSRDISPEAFF. Here the CDR3 DNA reads TGTGCCAGCAGCCGGGACATTTCTCCTGAAGCTTTCTTT.

The rearrangement joins TRBV4-2 to TRBJ1-6; no reliable D call. The CDR3 runs to 15 residues. V lost 0 bases to trimming and J lost 5 bases, with 8 bases between them. Germline-derived CDR1 and CDR2 are LGHNA and YNFKEQ. Written as DNA, the CDR3 is TGTGCCAGCAGCCAAGAGAGGTTCGATAATTCACCCCTCCACTTT. This sequence encodes CASSQERFDNSPLHF.

V gene TRBV28 combines with J gene TRBJ2-3; 9 nucleotides align to TRBD2. With V trimmed by 3 bases and J by 0 bases, 4 bases remained unmatched. This CDR3 is 16 amino acids long. CDR1 is MDHEN and CDR2 is SYDVKM in the germline V gene. This CDR3 reads CASSFPTSGSTDTQYF. The DNA for the CDR3 is TGTGCCAGCAGTTTCCCGACTAGCGGCAGCACAGATACGCAGTATTTT.

This clone occurred once. The J gene is TRBJ1-5, the V gene TRBV19, with D perhaps TRBD1 (5 bases). The CDR3 is 15 amino acids. Trimming took 2 bases from V and 0 from J, leaving 8 bases between them. Germline loops: CDR1 LNHDA, CDR2 SQIVND (reference sequence). This CDR3 is CASSITGYSNQPQHF. The DNA of the CDR3 is TGTGCCAGTAGTATAACAGGTTATAGCAATCAGCCCCAGCATTTT.

The chain employs TRBV11-2 and TRBJ2-1; D ambiguous. V shed 1 base and J shed 0 bases, with 7 bases lying between them. Germline-derived CDR1 and CDR2 are SGHAT and FQNNGV. The CDR3 is 15 amino acids. The DNA for the CDR3 is TGTGCCAGCAGCTTAGTTTGGAGCTCCTACAATGAGCAGTTCTTC. Translation: CASSLVWSSYNEQFF.

V and J are TRBV5-6 and TRBJ2-7; TRBD1 might be the D (5 bases). The V end lost 4 bases, the J end lost 3 bases, and 11 bases lay between the germline ends. This CDR3 comprises 13 residues. From germline, CDR1 is SGHDT and CDR2 YYEEEE. The CDR3 DNA sequence: TGTGCCAGCAGCCACGGACACGGCTACGAGCAGTACTTC. Amino acid sequence: CASSHGHGYEQYF.

This clone has a single count. This chain uses TRBV28 with TRBJ2-7; D may be TRBD1 (6 bases). The germline V gene encodes CDR1 MDHEN and CDR2 SYDVKM. The CDR3 is 15 amino acids. V was pared by 3 bases and J by 7 bases, with 19 bases between. The CDR3 sequence is CASSFPTVQGGEQYF. The CDR3 bases are TGTGCCAGCAGTTTCCCCACGGTACAGGGCGGAGAGCAGTACTTC.